These 29 T cell receptor beta chains originate from one sample sequenced in a study of T cell responses to AZD1222 COVID-19 vaccine. Some clones are missing from TCRdb's copy, which holds only in-frame ones; the method was immunoSEQ multiplex PCR. The sample has 150,000 to 200,000 clones, 94% seen once. The sample in question was peripheral blood, obtained on day 0 of AZD1222 vaccination. The receptors shown here come from an adult in good health.

The V and J genes are TRBV21-1 and TRBJ2-7; TRBD2, the table's D call, lacks a check against the DNA. TRBV21-1 is a known pseudogene. This CDR3 contains 16 residues. The CDR3 loop is CASSKGWLAGDYEQYF. The CDR3 region has the DNA TGTGCCAGCAGCAAAGGTTGGCTAGCGGGAGACTACGAGCAGTACTTC.

This clone was seen a few times. The CDR3 DNA reads TGTGCCAGCAGTGCGGCCGGGGCAGGGACGTTAAGTAATTCACCCCTCCACTTT. It specifies CASSAAGAGTLSNSPLHF. The rearrangement links TRBV27 to TRBJ1-6; possible D gene TRBD1, 5 bases. The V end was cut by 5 bases, the J end by 6 bases, with 23 bases between. Germline V gene data show CDR1 as MNHEY and CDR2 as SMNVEV (reference sequence). CDR3 length: 18 amino acids.

The V gene is TRBV12-3 or TRBV12-4, the J gene TRBJ2-3, with a possible D match to TRBD2 (6 bases). Between the trimmed V and J ends, which lost 3 bases and 10 bases, there was a span of 11 bases. This CDR3 has 12 amino acids. CDR3 residues: CASSLSGTSQYF. DNA of the CDR3: TGTGCCAGCAGTTTGTCAGGGACTTCGCAGTATTTT.

V is TRBV12-3 or TRBV12-4 and J is TRBJ2-1; no definite D call. The CDR3 length is 11 residues. V was pared by 2 bases and J by 8 bases, with 4 bases between. This CDR3 reads CASSLSDEQFF. The CDR3 region has the DNA TGTGCCAGCAGTTTAAGTGATGAGCAGTTCTTC.

The CDR3 DNA sequence: TGTGCCAGTAGTATAGGGGGGGGATACGAGCAGTACTTC. Amino acids: CASSIGGGYEQYF. The chain combines TRBV19 with TRBJ2-7; the match to TRBD2 covers 7 bases. Germline-derived CDR1 and CDR2 are LNHDA and SQIVND (reference sequence). The trim removed 1 base at V and 4 bases at J, leaving 1 base unmatched. This CDR3 contains 13 residues.

This clone has a count of ten or more. This rearrangement joins TRBV3-1 (or the pseudogene TRBV3-2) to TRBJ2-7; D remains ambiguous. The CDR3 extends over 14 amino acids. Germline lookup yields CDR1 LGHDT and CDR2 YNNKEL (reference sequence). Deletions cut 3 bases from V and 3 bases from J, with 12 bases between. The CDR3 region is CASSHGHSFYEQYF. CDR3 in DNA: TGTGCCAGCAGCCATGGCCACTCATTCTACGAGCAGTACTTC.

The CDR3 reads CASSSTGVGELFF. DNA of the CDR3: TGTGCCAGCAGCTCCACAGGGGTCGGGGAGCTGTTTTTT. This chain links TRBV7-9 with TRBJ2-2; 7 bases fit TRBD1. The CDR3 loop spans 13 amino acids. The germline V gene encodes CDR1 SEHNR and CDR2 FQNEAQ (reference sequence). The V gene end was trimmed by 4 bases and the J gene end by 7 bases; junction bases not matched to a gene: 3.

The chain carries TRBV6-2 or TRBV6-3 and TRBJ2-4; D perhaps matches TRBD1 (6 bases). The CDR3 is 16 residues long. Looked up from germline, CDR1 is MNHEY and CDR2 is SVGEGT. V lost 6 bases and J lost 3, with 18 bases in between. The CDR3 protein is CASSHLRQASKNIQYF. In nucleotides, the CDR3 is TGTGCCAGCAGCCACTTACGACAGGCGAGCAAAAACATTCAGTACTTC.

This rearrangement joins TRBV10-3 to TRBJ2-3; D remains unclear. Germline lookup yields CDR1 ENHRY and CDR2 SYGVKD. The length of the CDR3 is 13 residues. Trimming took 3 bases from V and 5 from J, leaving 9 bases between them. The CDR3 reads CAISDQTGDTQYF. As DNA, the CDR3 is TGTGCCATCAGTGACCAGACGGGAGATACGCAGTATTTT.

This chain connects TRBV19 to TRBJ1-1; 7 bases line up with TRBD1. CDR1 is LNHDA, CDR2 SQIVND, per germline (reference sequence). This CDR3 spans 14 amino acids. Germline trimming cut 8 bases from V and 2 bases from J; bases unmatched to any gene: 8. CDR3 residues: CASLRQGRNTEAFF. The DNA for the CDR3 is TGTGCCAGTCTACGACAGGGACGAAACACTGAAGCTTTCTTT.

In DNA, the CDR3 is TGTGCCAGCAGTGTTCGGAAGACTCAAGAGACCCAGTACTTC. This translates into CASSVRKTQETQYF. This sequence joins TRBV2 and TRBJ2-5; D ambiguous. This CDR3 has 14 residues. V lost 4 bases, J lost 2 bases, and 11 bases lay in between. From germline, CDR1 is SNHLY and CDR2 FYNNEI.

The chain carries TRBV19 and TRBJ2-5; 8 bases are a match to TRBD1. The CDR3 has 16 amino acids. Germline lookup yields CDR1 LNHDA and CDR2 SQIVND (reference sequence). V shed 4 bases and J 4 bases; nucleotides not matched to a gene: 11. CDR3 region: CASSKTGVGVRETQYF. The CDR3 region has the DNA TGTGCCAGTAGTAAGACAGGGGTTGGTGTAAGAGAGACCCAGTACTTC.

The J gene is TRBJ1-1, the V gene TRBV2; the match to TRBD1 covers 8 bases. CDR1 is SNHLY, CDR2 FYNNEI, per germline. This CDR3 contains 13 residues. The V and J ends lost 0 bases and 8 bases, in that order; junction bases with no gene match: 2. CDR3: CASSEAQGEEAFF. In DNA, the CDR3 is TGTGCCAGCAGTGAAGCACAGGGGGAAGAAGCTTTCTTT.

The V call is TRBV2, the J call TRBJ2-3; TRBD2 might be the D (5 bases). V lost 2 bases and J lost 7, with 13 bases in between. There are 14 residues in the CDR3. Germline V gene sequence: CDR1 SNHLY, CDR2 FYNNEI. The CDR3, as DNA: TGTGCCAGCAGTGAACCGCGGGCGGGCAATACGCAGTATTTT. This sequence encodes CASSEPRAGNTQYF.

This clone was observed a few times. V usage is TRBV4-1 and J usage is TRBJ1-1; no definite D call. V gave up 3 bases and J gave up 5 bases, with 7 bases separating them. The CDR3 is 12 amino acids. Germline CDR1 and CDR2: MGHRA and YSYEKL. This chain's CDR3 is CASSQGFTEAFF. The CDR3 nucleotides are TGCGCCAGCAGCCAGGGGTTTACTGAAGCTTTCTTT.

The gene calls are TRBV6-5 and TRBJ1-5; 10 positions agree with TRBD1. The CDR3 loop spans 15 amino acids. CDR1 and CDR2 from the germline V gene are MNHEY and SVGAGI. J was trimmed by 6 bases and V by 6 bases; bases with no gene match: 8. CDR3 DNA: TGTGCCAGCAGGGCGGGACAGGGGCTCCCTCAGCCCCAGCATTTT. Translation gives CASRAGQGLPQPQHF.

The V call is TRBV6-5, the J call TRBJ1-1; D perhaps matches TRBD1 (6 bases). V was trimmed by 6 bases and J by 1 base, leaving 12 bases between them. The CDR3 has 14 amino acids. Germline values: CDR1 MNHEY, CDR2 SVGAGI. The CDR3 region is CASRTGITNTEAFF. DNA for the CDR3: TGTGCCAGCAGAACAGGGATAACGAACACTGAAGCTTTCTTT.

This sequence joins TRBV4-1 and TRBJ1-5; D gene unclear. This CDR3 comprises 13 residues. Germline values: CDR1 MGHRA, CDR2 YSYEKL. Trimming removed 0 bases at V and 7 bases at J, with 7 bases between. CDR3 sequence (DNA): TGCGCCAGCAGCCAAGAGGCGGGCCAGCCCCAGCATTTT. Its protein is CASSQEAGQPQHF.

The V and J genes are TRBV29-1 and TRBJ2-7; 13 bases are shared with TRBD2. CDR1 SQVTM and CDR2 ANQGSEA come from the germline V gene. The CDR3 sequence is 14 residues long. The J segment lost 6 bases and the V segment lost 5 bases, leaving 7 bases of the junction unmatched. The CDR3 reads CSVRTSGRFSEQYF. CDR3 bases: TGCAGCGTTCGGACTAGCGGGAGATTTAGCGAGCAGTACTTC.

The chain uses TRBV7-9 and TRBJ1-2; tentative D call: TRBD1 (6 bases). Germline V gene data show CDR1 as SEHNR and CDR2 as FQNEAQ (reference sequence). This CDR3 has 11 amino acids. Trimming left V 4 bases short and J 8 bases short, with 8 bases between. The CDR3 reads CASSSGTGYTF. The DNA of the CDR3 is TGTGCCAGCAGCTCCGGGACAGGCTACACCTTC.

This chain links TRBV25-1 with TRBJ2-7; 8 nucleotides align to TRBD2. Germline values: CDR1 MGHDK, CDR2 SYGVNS. Trimming took 3 bases from V and 4 from J; bases not matched to a gene: 8. The length of the CDR3 is 15 residues. In DNA, the CDR3 is TGTGCCAGCAGTGAGAGCGGGAGTATCTCTTACGAGCAGTACTTC. As protein: CASSESGSISYEQYF.

This chain connects TRBV28 to TRBJ1-2; 7 bases align to TRBD1. The germline V gene has CDR1 MDHEN and CDR2 SYDVKM. This CDR3 has 14 residues. V shed 6 bases, J shed 7 bases, and the junction held 11 bases outside the gene matches. CDR3 sequence (DNA): TGTGCCAGCAGCCAGGACAGGTCGATTTTTGGCTACACCTTC. Translated, it gives CASSQDRSIFGYTF.

V usage is TRBV10-3 and J usage is TRBJ1-2, with 8 bases identical to TRBD1. The ends lost 0 bases at V and 3 bases at J; junction bases unmatched: 6. Germline assignment: CDR1 ENHRY and CDR2 SYGVKD. The CDR3 covers 16 residues. CDR3 bases: TGTGCCATCAGTGAGTCCGGACAGGGAAGGTACTATGGCTACACCTTC. This gives the protein CAISESGQGRYYGYTF.

V usage is TRBV5-1 and J usage is TRBJ2-2; D perhaps matches TRBD1 (6 bases). The CDR3 sequence is 14 residues long. V was clipped by 3 bases and J by 1 base, with 7 bases between them. Germline V gene sequence: CDR1 SGHRS, CDR2 YFSETQ. CDR3 sequence (DNA): TGCGCCAGCAGCTGGACAGAGAACACCGGGGAGCTGTTTTTT. It specifies CASSWTENTGELFF.

The gene calls are TRBV2 and TRBJ2-2; a weak D match, TRBD1 (6 bases). CDR3 length: 15 amino acids. Germline-derived CDR1 and CDR2 are SNHLY and FYNNEI. V lost 6 bases, J lost 6 bases, and 17 bases lay in between. The CDR3, as DNA: TGTGCCAGCAGCCGGCAGGGGTTTAGGGCCGGGGAGCTGTTTTTT. Translating it yields CASSRQGFRAGELFF.

This clone was seen just once. The gene calls are TRBV18 and TRBJ2-7; D might be TRBD1 or TRBD2, each matching 6 bases. This CDR3 has 13 residues. V was pared by 3 bases and J by 7 bases, with 13 bases between. The V gene's germline CDR1 is KGHSH and CDR2 LQKENI. CDR3 loop: CASSPVSGAEQYF. DNA for the CDR3: TGTGCCAGCTCACCCGTCTCGGGGGCAGAGCAGTACTTC.

V gene TRBV19 combines with J gene TRBJ2-3, with 7 nucleotides matching TRBD1. Losses at the gene ends were 10 bases for V and 3 bases for J; bases not matched to a gene: 7. Looked up from germline, CDR1 is LNHDA and CDR2 is SQIVND (reference sequence). There are 13 residues in the CDR3. The CDR3 sequence: CATRDSNTDTQYF. The CDR3 DNA reads as TGTGCCACCCGGGACAGTAATACAGATACGCAGTATTTT.

The rearrangement uses TRBV3-1 (or the pseudogene TRBV3-2) and TRBJ1-2; the D is unclear. Trimming cost V 0 bases and J 4 bases, with 3 bases left between them. The CDR3 has 12 residues. Per germline, CDR1 LGHDT and CDR2 YNNKEL (reference sequence). The CDR3 region has the DNA TGTGCCAGCAGCCAAGAGGCCTATGGCTACACCTTC. This translates into CASSQEAYGYTF.

The V gene is TRBV7-9, the J gene TRBJ1-3; weak D call: TRBD1 (5 bases). V lost 4 bases and J 2 bases, leaving 9 bases between the germline ends. CDR3 length equals 14 residues. The germline gives CDR1 SEHNR, CDR2 FQNEAQ (reference sequence). The CDR3 region is CASSSTGAGNTIYF. DNA of the CDR3: TGTGCCAGCAGCTCCACGGGGGCTGGAAACACCATATATTTT.